This note documents a single T cell receptor beta chain sequence. This sample is drawn from a study of blood T cell repertoires in COVID-19. Across the whole study: In each case, the material was cDNA or gDNA derived from T cells, B-cell-depleted T cells, or PBMCs.

The repertoire was sequenced with immunoSEQ multiplex PCR; TCRdb's copy has only in-frame clones and lacks some. The table shows about 280,000 clones, with roughly 85% occurring only once. Germline V gene data show CDR1 as MNHEY and CDR2 as SVGEGT. This CDR3 contains 12 residues. The V end lost 2 bases, the J end lost 6 bases, and 5 bases lay between the germline ends. This chain connects TRBV6-2 or TRBV6-3 to TRBJ2-1, with D unresolved. The specimen sequenced was PBMCs or T cells enriched from blood (not recorded which). The clonotype was recovered from a woman aged 45-65 years who had recovered from COVID-19. The CDR3 here is CASSYLFNEQFF. The CDR3 nucleotides read TGTGCCAGCAGTTACCTCTTCAATGAGCAGTTCTTC.